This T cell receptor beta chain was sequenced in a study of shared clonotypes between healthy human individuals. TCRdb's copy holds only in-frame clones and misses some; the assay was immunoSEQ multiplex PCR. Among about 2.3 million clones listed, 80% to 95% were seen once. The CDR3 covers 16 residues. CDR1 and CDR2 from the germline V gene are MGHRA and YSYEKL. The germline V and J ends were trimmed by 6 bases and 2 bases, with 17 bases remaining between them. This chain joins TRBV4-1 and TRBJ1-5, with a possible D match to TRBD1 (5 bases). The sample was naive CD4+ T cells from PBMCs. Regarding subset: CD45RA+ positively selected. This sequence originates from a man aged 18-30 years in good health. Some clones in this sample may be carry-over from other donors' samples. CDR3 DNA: TGCGCCAGCAGTGACAGTCATGGCCTGGGCAATCAGCCCCAGCATTTT. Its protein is CASSDSHGLGNQPQHF.